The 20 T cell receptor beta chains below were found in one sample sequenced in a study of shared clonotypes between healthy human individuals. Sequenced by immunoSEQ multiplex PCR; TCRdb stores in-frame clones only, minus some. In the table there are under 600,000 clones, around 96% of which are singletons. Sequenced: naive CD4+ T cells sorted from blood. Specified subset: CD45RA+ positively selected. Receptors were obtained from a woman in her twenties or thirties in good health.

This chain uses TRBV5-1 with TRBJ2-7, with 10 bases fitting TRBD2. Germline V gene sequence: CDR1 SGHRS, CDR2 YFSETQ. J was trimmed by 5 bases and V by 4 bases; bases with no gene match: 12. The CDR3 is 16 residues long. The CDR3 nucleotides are TGCGCCAGCAGCGAAGTCGCGGCTAGCGGGAGTGACGAGCAGTACTTC. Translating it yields CASSEVAASGSDEQYF.

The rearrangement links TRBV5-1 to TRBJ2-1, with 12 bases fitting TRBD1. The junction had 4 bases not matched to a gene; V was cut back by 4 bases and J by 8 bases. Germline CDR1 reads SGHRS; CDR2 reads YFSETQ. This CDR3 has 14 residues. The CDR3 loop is CASSVGQGADEQFF. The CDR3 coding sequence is TGCGCCAGCAGCGTGGGACAGGGGGCCGATGAGCAGTTCTTC.

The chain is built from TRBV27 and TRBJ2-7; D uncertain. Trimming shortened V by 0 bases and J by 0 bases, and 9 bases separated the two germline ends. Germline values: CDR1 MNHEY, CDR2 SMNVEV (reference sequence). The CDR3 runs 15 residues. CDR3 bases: TGTGCCAGCAGTTTATCGGGCCAGCCCTCCTACGAGCAGTACTTC. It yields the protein CASSLSGQPSYEQYF.

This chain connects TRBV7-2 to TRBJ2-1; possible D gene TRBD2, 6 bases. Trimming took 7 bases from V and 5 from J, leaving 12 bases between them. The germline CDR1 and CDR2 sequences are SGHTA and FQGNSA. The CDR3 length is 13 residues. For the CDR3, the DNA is TGTGCCAGCACCCTCTGGAGGGACAATGAGCAGTTCTTC. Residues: CASTLWRDNEQFF.

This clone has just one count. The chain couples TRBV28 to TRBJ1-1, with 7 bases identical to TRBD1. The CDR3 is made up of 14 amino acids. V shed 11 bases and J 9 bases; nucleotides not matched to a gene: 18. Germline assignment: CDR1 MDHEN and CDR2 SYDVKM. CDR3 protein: CASSGTDLAQKAFF. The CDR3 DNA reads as TGTGCCTCCTCCGGGACAGACCTCGCGCAGAAAGCTTTCTTT.

The CDR3, as DNA: TGTGCCAGTAGTCCCGGTGACCGGGATACGCAGTATTTT. Translation gives CASSPGDRDTQYF. The chain carries TRBV19 and TRBJ2-3; D is unclear. Per germline, CDR1 LNHDA and CDR2 SQIVND (reference sequence). CDR3 length equals 13 residues. Trimming took off 5 bases at V and 6 bases at J, with 12 bases between the two ends. The complete variable domain, with remaining parts taken from reference TRBV19 and TRBJ2-3, reads DGGITQSPKYLFRKEGQNVTLSCEQNLNHDAMYWYRQDPGQGLRLIYYSQIVNDFQKGDIAEGYSVSREKKESFPLTVTSAQKNPTAFYLCASSPGDRDTQYFGPGTRLTVL.

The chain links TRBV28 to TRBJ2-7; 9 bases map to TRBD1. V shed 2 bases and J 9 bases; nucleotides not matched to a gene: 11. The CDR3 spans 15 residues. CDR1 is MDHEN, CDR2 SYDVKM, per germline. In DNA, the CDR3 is TGTGCCAGCAGTTTACTGGACAGGGGTTACGGATGGCAGTACTTC. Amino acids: CASSLLDRGYGWQYF.

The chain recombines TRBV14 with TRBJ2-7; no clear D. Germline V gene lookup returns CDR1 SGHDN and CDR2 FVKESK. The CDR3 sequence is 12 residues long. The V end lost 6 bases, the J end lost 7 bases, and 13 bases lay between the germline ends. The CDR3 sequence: CASRPKRNEQYF. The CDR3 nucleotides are TGTGCCAGCAGACCTAAGCGAAATGAGCAGTACTTC. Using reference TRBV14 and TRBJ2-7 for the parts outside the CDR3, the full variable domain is EAGVTQFPSHSVIEKGQTVTLRCDPISGHDNLYWYRRVMGKEIKFLLHFVKESKQDESGMPNNRFLAERTGGTYSTLKVQPAELEDSGVYFCASRPKRNEQYFGPGTRLTVT.

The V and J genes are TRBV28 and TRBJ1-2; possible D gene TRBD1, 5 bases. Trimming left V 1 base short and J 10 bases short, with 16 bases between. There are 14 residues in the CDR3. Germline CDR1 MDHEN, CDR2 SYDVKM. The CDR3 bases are TGTGCCAGCAGTTTATTTGGCAGGGATGGGACCTACACCTTC. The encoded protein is CASSLFGRDGTYTF.

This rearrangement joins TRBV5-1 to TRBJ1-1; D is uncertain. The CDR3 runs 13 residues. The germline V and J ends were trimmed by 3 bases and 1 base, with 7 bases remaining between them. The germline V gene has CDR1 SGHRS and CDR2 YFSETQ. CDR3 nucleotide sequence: TGCGCCAGCAGCTCTACACGGAACACTGAAGCTTTCTTT. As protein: CASSSTRNTEAFF. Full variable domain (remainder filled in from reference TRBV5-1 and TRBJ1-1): KAGVTQTPRYLIKTRGQQVTLSCSPISGHRSVSWYQQTPGQGLQFLFEYFSETQRNKGNFPGRFSGRQFSNSRSEMNVSTLELGDSALYLCASSSTRNTEAFFGQGTRLTVV.

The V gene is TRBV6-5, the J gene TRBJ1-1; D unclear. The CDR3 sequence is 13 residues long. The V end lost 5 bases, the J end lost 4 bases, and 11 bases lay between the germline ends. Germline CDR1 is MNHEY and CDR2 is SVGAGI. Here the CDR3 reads CASSTLRSTEAFF. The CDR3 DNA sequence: TGTGCCAGCAGTACCTTGAGGAGCACTGAAGCTTTCTTT.

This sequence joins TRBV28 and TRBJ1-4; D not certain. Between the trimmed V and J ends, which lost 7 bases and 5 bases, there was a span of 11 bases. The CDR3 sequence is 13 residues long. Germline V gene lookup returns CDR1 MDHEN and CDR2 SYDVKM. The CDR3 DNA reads TGTGCCAGCAACCCGACGCCCAATGAAAAACTGTTTTTT. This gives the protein CASNPTPNEKLFF.

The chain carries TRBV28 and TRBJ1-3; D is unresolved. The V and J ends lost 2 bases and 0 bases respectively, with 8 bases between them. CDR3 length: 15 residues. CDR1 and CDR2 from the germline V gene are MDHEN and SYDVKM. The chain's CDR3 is CASSLRRPSGNTIYF. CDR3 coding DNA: TGTGCCAGCAGTTTAAGGAGGCCCTCTGGAAACACCATATATTTT.

The CDR3 nucleotides are TGCGCCAGCAGCTTATTTTCGCAGGATAACACCGGGGAGCTGTTTTTT. Its translation: CASSLFSQDNTGELFF. V usage is TRBV5-1 and J usage is TRBJ2-2; D is ambiguous. Germline assignment: CDR1 SGHRS and CDR2 YFSETQ. The V end was cut by 2 bases, the J end by 2 bases, with 13 bases between. This CDR3 comprises 16 residues.

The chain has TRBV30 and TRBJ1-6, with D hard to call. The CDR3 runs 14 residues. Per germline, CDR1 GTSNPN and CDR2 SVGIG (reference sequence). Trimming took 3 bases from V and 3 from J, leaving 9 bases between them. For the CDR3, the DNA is TGTGCCTGGAGAGACGGATACTATAATTCACCCCTCCACTTT. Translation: CAWRDGYYNSPLHF.

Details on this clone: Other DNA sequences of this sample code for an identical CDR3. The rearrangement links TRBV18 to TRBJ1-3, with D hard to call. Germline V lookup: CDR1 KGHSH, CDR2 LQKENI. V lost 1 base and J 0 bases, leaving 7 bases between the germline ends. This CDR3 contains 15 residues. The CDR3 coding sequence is TGTGCCAGCTCACCACAACGGGACTCTGGAAACACCATATATTTT. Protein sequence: CASSPQRDSGNTIYF.

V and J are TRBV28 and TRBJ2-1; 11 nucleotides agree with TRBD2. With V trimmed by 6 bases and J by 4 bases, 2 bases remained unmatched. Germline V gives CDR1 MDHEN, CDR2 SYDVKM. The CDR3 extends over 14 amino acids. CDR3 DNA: TGTGCCAGCAGAGGACTAGCGGGTTACAATGAGCAGTTCTTC. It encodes CASRGLAGYNEQFF.

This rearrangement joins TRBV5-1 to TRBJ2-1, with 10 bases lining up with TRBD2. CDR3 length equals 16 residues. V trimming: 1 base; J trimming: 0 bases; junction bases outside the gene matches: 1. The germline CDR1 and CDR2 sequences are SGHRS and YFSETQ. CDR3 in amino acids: CASSLIAGGSYNEQFF. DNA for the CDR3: TGCGCCAGCAGCTTGATAGCGGGGGGCTCCTACAATGAGCAGTTCTTC.

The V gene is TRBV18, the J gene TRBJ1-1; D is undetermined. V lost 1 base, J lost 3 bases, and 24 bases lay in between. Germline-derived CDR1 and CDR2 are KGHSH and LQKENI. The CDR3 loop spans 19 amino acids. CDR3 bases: TGTGCCAGCTCACCACTTCCCGCCCGGACGACTACTACGGACACTGAAGCTTTCTTT. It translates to CASSPLPARTTTTDTEAFF.

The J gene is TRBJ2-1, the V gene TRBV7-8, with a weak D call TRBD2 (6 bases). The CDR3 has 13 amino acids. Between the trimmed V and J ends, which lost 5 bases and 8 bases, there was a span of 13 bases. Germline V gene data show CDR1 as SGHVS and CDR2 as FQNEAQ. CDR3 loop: CASSAGGKHEQFF. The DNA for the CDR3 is TGTGCCAGCAGCGCAGGCGGGAAACATGAGCAGTTCTTC.